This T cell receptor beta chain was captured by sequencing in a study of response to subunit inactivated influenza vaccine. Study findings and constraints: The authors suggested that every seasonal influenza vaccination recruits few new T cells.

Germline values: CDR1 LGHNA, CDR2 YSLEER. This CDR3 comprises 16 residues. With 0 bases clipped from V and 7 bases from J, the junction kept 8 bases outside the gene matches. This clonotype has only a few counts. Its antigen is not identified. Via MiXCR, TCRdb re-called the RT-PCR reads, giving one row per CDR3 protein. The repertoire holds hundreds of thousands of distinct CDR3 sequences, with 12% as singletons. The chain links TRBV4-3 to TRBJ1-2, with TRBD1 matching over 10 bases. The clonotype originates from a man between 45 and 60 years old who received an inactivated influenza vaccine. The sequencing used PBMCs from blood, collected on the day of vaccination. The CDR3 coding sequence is TGCGCCAGCAGCCAAGAGACAGGGGGCGCTTATGGTGGCTACACCTTC. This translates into CASSQETGGAYGGYTF.